The 4 T cell receptor beta chains below all came from one sample that was sequenced in a study of cytomegalovirus exposure and HLA in healthy donors (dated 2017 in TCRdb). Libraries were built with the immunoSEQ multiplex PCR assay. The multiplex PCR relied on a mix of 60 forward primers for TCR Vbeta segments and 13 reverse primers for TCR Jbeta segments. The source is immuneACCESS, and TCRdb retained only in-frame sequences with V and J called. Part of the clones is not carried over; for the studies checked, unresolved V genes explain less than half of this, and the remainder is unexplained. The sample records under 250,000 clones, around 85% of which are singletons. The ten largest make up 1.3% of the sample. Sequencing was done on a sample of PBMCs. The receptors derive from a human donor in good health.

The DNA for the CDR3 is TGTGCCAGCATTATGACAGCGAACACTGAAGCTTTCTTT. Its translation: CASIMTANTEAFF. The chain is built from TRBV6-1 and TRBJ1-1; a possible D gene is TRBD1 (5 bases). This CDR3 region has 13 residues. V gave up 7 bases and J gave up 1 base, with 10 bases separating them. The germline CDR1 and CDR2 sequences are MNHNS and SASEGT.

The chain carries TRBV30 and TRBJ2-7, with 9 bases lining up with TRBD2. The CDR3 is made up of 14 amino acids. J gave up 10 bases and V 4 bases, and 14 bases lay outside the gene matches. The germline CDR1 and CDR2 sequences are GTSNPN and SVGIG (reference sequence). CDR3 DNA: TGTGCCTGGAACGTAGGGCTAGCGGGATCGGGTCAGTACTTC. Residues: CAWNVGLAGSGQYF.

The chain carries TRBV6-1 and TRBJ2-3, with D tentatively TRBD1 (8 bases). The CDR3 is 15 amino acids. Between the trimmed V and J ends, which lost 6 bases and 5 bases, there was a span of 18 bases. CDR1 and CDR2 (germline): MNHNS, SASEGT. The CDR3 here is CASRTGASGLDTQYF. The CDR3 region has the DNA TGTGCCAGCAGGACAGGGGCTAGCGGATTAGATACGCAGTATTTT.

This chain uses TRBV4-1 with TRBJ2-5; TRBD1 aligns across 7 bases. The J call is uncertain, as TRBJ2-7 better fits the DNA end. Germline V gene data show CDR1 as MGHRA and CDR2 as YSYEKL. The CDR3 consists of 15 residues. In nucleotides, the CDR3 is TGCGCCAGCAGCCAAGATTGGGACAGTTCCTACGAGCAGTACTTC. This encodes CASSQDWDSSYEQYF.